A single sample is the source of the 13 T cell receptor beta chains below, sequenced in a study of CD8+CD57+ T cells in acquired aplastic anemia. CDR3 and TCR beta VDJ profiling relied on genomic DNA as the template. TCRdb re-called the reads through MiXCR, storing one row per CDR3 protein. The sample includes around 42,000 distinct CDR3 sequences, roughly three fifths of them seen just once. In patients chosen for sequencing, flow cytometry had shown CD8+CD57+ cell expansion. The sample was sorted CD4+, CD8+, or CD8+CD57+ T cells (not recorded which) from PBMCs. The receptor source for this set is a human donor with aplastic anemia.

The V and J genes are TRBV7-9 and TRBJ2-5; D is undetermined. CDR3 length equals 12 residues. V was shortened by 1 base and J by 4 bases, with 4 bases between the two germline ends. Germline CDR1 and CDR2: SEHNR and FQNEAQ (reference sequence). CDR3 loop: CASSLDRETQYF. CDR3 coding DNA: TGTGCCAGCAGCTTAGACCGAGAGACCCAGTACTTC.

The chain joins TRBV7-9 to TRBJ1-1; no clear D. CDR3 length: 13 amino acids. V lost 2 bases, J lost 1 base, and 5 bases lay in between. The germline V gene has CDR1 SEHNR and CDR2 FQNEAQ (reference sequence). Here the CDR3 DNA reads TGTGCCAGCAGCTTATGGGAGAACACTGAAGCTTTCTTT. It encodes CASSLWENTEAFF. The full variable domain, in which reference TRBV7-9 and TRBJ1-1 provide the parts outside the CDR3, is DTGVSQNPRHKITKRGQNVTFRCDPISEHNRLYWYRQTLGQGPEFLTYFQNEAQLEKSRLLSDRFSAERPKGSFSTLEIQRTEQGDSAMYLCASSLWENTEAFFGQGTRLTVV.

The sample holds a few counts of this clonotype. This may come from a read error, since a much larger clone is one base off. The gene calls are TRBV2 and TRBJ2-7; possibly TRBD1 or TRBD2 for D (5 bases each). The CDR3 is made up of 16 amino acids. The germline gives CDR1 SNHLY, CDR2 FYNNEI. In DNA form, the CDR3 reads TGTGCCAGCAGTGAGGGGACGGTCCAATTCTCCTACGAGCAGTGCTTC. This codes for CASSEGTVQFSYEQCF.

V gene TRBV30 combines with J gene TRBJ1-1; D is undetermined. Deletions cut 1 base from V and 11 bases from J, with 11 bases between. CDR3 length: 11 residues. Germline CDR1 and CDR2: GTSNPN and SVGIG (reference sequence). The CDR3 loop reads CAWSAGLDAFF. The DNA of the CDR3 is TGTGCCTGGAGTGCGGGTTTGGATGCTTTCTTT.

This chain joins TRBV15 and TRBJ2-3; TRBD1 matches 8 bases. Germline CDR1 and CDR2: LNHNV and YYDKDF (reference sequence). V lost 1 base and J lost 7; bases outside the gene matches: 13. The CDR3 contains 17 residues. The CDR3 region has the DNA TGTGCCACCAGCAGAGCCCGGGACAGGCCAGGGTTGAATACGCAGTATTTT. Translating gives CATSRARDRPGLNTQYF. The complete variable domain, with remaining parts taken from reference TRBV15 and TRBJ2-3, reads DAMVIQNPRYQVTQFGKPVTLSCSQTLNHNVMYWYQQKSSQAPKLLFHYYDKDFNNEADTPDNFQSRRPNTSFCFLDIRSPGLGDTAMYLCATSRARDRPGLNTQYFGPGTRLTVL.

The CDR3 here is CSVRPRDGQETQYF. CDR3 bases: TGCAGCGTACGACCCCGGGACGGCCAAGAGACCCAGTACTTC. The V and J genes are TRBV29-1 and TRBJ2-5; TRBD1 or TRBD2 may be the D gene (5 bases each). Germline-derived CDR1 and CDR2 are SQVTM and ANQGSEA. There are 14 residues in the CDR3. Trimming cost V 6 bases and J 1 base, with 15 bases left between them.

This clonotype was seen a handful of times. This chain joins TRBV19 and TRBJ1-1; D is unresolved. The CDR3 loop spans 14 amino acids. V shed 5 bases and J shed 1 base, with 11 bases lying between them. Per the germline V gene, CDR1 is LNHDA and CDR2 is SQIVND (reference sequence). The CDR3 spells CASSYGRSNTEAFF. The CDR3 region has the DNA TGTGCCAGTAGTTACGGGAGATCGAACACTGAAGCTTTCTTT.

This chain links TRBV19 with TRBJ1-2; a possible D gene is TRBD1 (6 bases). The CDR3 length is 15 residues. Between the trimmed V and J ends, which lost 6 bases and 3 bases, there was a span of 17 bases. Germline values: CDR1 LNHDA, CDR2 SQIVND (reference sequence). The CDR3 DNA sequence: TGTGCCAGTAGGGCCTCGGGACACGGATACTATGGCTACACCTTC. The encoded protein is CASRASGHGYYGYTF.

This clonotype has more than one count but fewer than ten. The rearrangement joins TRBV7-8 to TRBJ2-6; D remains unclear. The germline V gene has CDR1 SGHVS and CDR2 FQNEAQ. This CDR3 spans 15 amino acids. The V end lost 3 bases, the J end lost 2 bases, and 8 bases lay between the germline ends. CDR3 in DNA: TGTGCCAGCAGCTTCCAGGTTACTGGGGCCAACGTCCTGACTTTC. Translated, it gives CASSFQVTGANVLTF.

The gene calls are TRBV5-1 and TRBJ2-7, with D tentatively TRBD2 (6 bases). The length of the CDR3 is 15 residues. Germline CDR1 is SGHRS and CDR2 is YFSETQ. V was cut by 0 bases and J by 7 bases, with 17 bases left in between. Here the CDR3 reads CASSLVGGGDVEQYF. Written as DNA, the CDR3 is TGCGCCAGCAGCTTGGTGGGCGGAGGGGACGTTGAGCAGTACTTC.

The V and J genes are TRBV19 and TRBJ2-1; D not resolved. CDR3 length: 13 residues. Germline loops: CDR1 LNHDA, CDR2 SQIVND (reference sequence). V was trimmed by 3 bases and J by 6 bases, leaving 9 bases between them. The CDR3 spells CASSIGMANEQFF. In DNA form, the CDR3 reads TGTGCCAGTAGTATCGGAATGGCCAATGAGCAGTTCTTC.

This clonotype has a count of ten or more. This sequence joins TRBV6-5 and TRBJ2-5, with D unclear. Per the germline V gene, CDR1 is MNHEY and CDR2 is SVGAGI. Between the trimmed V and J ends, which lost 0 bases and 4 bases, there was a span of 3 bases. There are 12 residues in the CDR3. The CDR3 sequence: CASSYSGETQYF. CDR3 nucleotide sequence: TGTGCCAGCAGTTACTCGGGAGAGACCCAGTACTTC.

This clonotype has a handful of counts. The genes are TRBV2 and TRBJ2-5; 7 bases match TRBD1. CDR1 SNHLY and CDR2 FYNNEI come from the germline V gene. J was trimmed by 4 bases and V by 7 bases; bases with no gene match: 12. This CDR3 comprises 15 residues. CDR3 coding DNA: TGTGCCAGCATTGGGGGCGGGTACAGGGGAGAGACCCAGTACTTC. It translates to CASIGGGYRGETQYF.